The TCR beta chain under discussion was sequenced for a study of blood T cells in healthy people across ages. The table lists this clonotype with a few counts. A second 7 to 11 cycle PCR used barcoded and J-beta primers. A single record per CDR3 protein comes from TCRdb applying MiXCR to the 5' RACE reads. The data show hundreds of thousands of distinct CDR3 sequences, just over 55% seen once. Germline CDR1 and CDR2: SQVTM and ANQGSEA. Trimming took 4 bases from V and 0 from J; bases not matched to a gene: 14. The CDR3 is 18 residues long. V usage is TRBV29-1 and J usage is TRBJ2-3; 9 nucleotides agree with TRBD1. The specimen sequenced was blood. The TCR was taken from a man aged 35-49 years in good health. The CDR3 DNA reads as TGCAGCGTTGGGAGTTATCGGGGACAGGGAGCTAGCACAGATACGCAGTATTTT. As protein: CSVGSYRGQGASTDTQYF.